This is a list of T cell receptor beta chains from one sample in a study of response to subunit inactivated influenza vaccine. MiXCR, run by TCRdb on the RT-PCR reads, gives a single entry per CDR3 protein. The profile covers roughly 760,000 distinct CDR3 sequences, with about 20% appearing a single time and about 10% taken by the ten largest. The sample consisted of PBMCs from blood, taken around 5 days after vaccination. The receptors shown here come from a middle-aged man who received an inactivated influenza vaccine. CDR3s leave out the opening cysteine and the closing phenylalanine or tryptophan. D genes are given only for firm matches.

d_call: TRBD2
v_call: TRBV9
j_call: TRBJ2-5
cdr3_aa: ASSAPGGRDTQETQY

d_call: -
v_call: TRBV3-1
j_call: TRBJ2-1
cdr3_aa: ASSQVLVASHNEQF

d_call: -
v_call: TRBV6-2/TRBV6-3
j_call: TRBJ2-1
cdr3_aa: ASRPSRGPSGNEQF

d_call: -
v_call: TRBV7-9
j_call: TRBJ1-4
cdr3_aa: ASSFWAGSIEKLF

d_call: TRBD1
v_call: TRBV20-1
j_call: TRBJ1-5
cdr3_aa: SARTQGSAQH

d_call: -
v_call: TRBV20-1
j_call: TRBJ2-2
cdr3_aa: SARDVYTGELF

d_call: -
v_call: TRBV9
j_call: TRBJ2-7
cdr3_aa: ASSPTTEYPYEQY

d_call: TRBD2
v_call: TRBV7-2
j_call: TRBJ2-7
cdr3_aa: ASAASGYEQY

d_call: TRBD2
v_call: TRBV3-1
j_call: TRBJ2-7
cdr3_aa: ASSQVRLADSYEQY

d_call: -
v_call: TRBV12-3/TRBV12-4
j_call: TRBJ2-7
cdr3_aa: ASPVGRSSYEQY

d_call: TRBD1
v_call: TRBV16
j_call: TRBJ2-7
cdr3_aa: ASSQLGQGAYEQY

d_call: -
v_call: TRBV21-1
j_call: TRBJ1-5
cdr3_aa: ASSNRDRDHSNQPQH

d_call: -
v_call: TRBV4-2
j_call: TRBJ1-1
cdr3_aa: ASSQPGRLNTEAF

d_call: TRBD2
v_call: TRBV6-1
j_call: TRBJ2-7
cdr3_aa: ASSLRLAGGNEQY

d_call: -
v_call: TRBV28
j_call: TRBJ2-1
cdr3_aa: ASSSPYSYNEQF

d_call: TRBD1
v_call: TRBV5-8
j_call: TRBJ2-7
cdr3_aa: ASSLQTGFYEQY

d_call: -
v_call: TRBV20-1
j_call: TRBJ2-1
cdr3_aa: SANDNEQF

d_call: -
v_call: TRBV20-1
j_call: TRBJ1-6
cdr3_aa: SARDTVNSPLH

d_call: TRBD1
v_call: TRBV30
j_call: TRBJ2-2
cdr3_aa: AWAPDRAGGELF

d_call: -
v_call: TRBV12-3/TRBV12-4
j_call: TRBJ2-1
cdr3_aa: ASSLASGTLGNEQF

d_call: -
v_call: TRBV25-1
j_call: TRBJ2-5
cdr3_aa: ASSEYFPETQY

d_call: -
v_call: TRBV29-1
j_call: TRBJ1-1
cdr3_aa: SVALRFVHPAENTEAF

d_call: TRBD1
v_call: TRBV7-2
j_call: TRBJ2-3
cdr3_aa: ASSLARGRGDTQY

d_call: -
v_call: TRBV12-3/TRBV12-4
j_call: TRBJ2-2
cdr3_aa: ASTENTGELF